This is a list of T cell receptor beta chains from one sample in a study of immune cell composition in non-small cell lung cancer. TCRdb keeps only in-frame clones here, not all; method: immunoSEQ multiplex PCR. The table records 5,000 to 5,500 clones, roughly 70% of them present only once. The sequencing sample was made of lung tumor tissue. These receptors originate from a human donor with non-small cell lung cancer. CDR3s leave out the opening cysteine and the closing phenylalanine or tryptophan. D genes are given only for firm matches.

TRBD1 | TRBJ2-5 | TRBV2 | ASGPGGRKTQY
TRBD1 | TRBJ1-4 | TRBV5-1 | ASSWSGTGGEKLF
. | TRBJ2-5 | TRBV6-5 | ASSEAAETQY
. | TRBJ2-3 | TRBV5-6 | ASSLVPGAGTDTQY
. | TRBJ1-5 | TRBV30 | AWRLDSHQPQH
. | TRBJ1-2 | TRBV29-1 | SVEGSAGYGYT
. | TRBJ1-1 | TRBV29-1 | SAMGRALGGTEAF
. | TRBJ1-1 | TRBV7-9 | ASSPPSGGPNTEAF
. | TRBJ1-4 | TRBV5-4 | ASSPLPGEKLF
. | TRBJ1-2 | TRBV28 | ASSLSVTFNYGYT
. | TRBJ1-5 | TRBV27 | ASSLLSNQPQH